This T cell receptor (beta chain) appears in the sequencing data of a study of OX40 agonist ivuxolimab in advanced cancers. Study background: A male proportion of over 70% was recorded, with mean age approximately 57 years and range 23 to 79.

The protocol was immunoSEQ multiplex PCR, while the TCRdb copy is restricted to in-frame clones and leaves out a portion. The sample has under 40,000 clones; over 60% are singletons. Germline V gene data show CDR1 as SGHRS and CDR2 as YFSETQ. The CDR3 totals 13 residues. The V end was cut by 0 bases, the J end by 6 bases, with 9 bases between. Findings of the study overall: Blood T cells, both CD4+ and CD8+, expanded clonally by week 6 at 0.1 to 3.0 mg/kg.

Concerning this clone: Its antigen is as yet unknown.

The chain recombines TRBV5-1 with TRBJ1-2; possible D gene TRBD1, 5 bases. The specimen comprised CD4+ or CD8+ T cells sorted from blood, sampled in a trial of the OX40 agonist ivuxolimab. The source of this sequence is an adult with an advanced solid tumor such as melanoma, head and neck, liver or kidney cancer. The CDR3 reads CASSLATANGYTF. CDR3 bases: TGCGCCAGCAGCTTGGCGACAGCGAATGGCTACACCTTC.